Listed below are T cell receptor beta chains from one sample, sequenced in a study of T cells in localized non-small cell lung cancer. Data came from immunoSEQ multiplex PCR; TCRdb stores just in-frame clones and leaves some out. Of around 100,000 clones in the sample, roughly 90% are singletons; the top ten hold 15%. The sequences come from peripheral blood, collected before any cancer treatment. These receptors were taken from a man aged 35 to 69 with stage I squamous cell lung carcinoma. Both conserved end residues are part of each CDR3. The D gene is left open where the match is weak. Clone sizes are given selectively: once, few, many, or a class where the clone is expanded.

size | D | J | V | DNA | CDR3
- | - | TRBJ1-2 | TRBV4-3 | TGCGCCAGCGCCAAGTCATCCAGGACGGAATACTATGGCTACACCTTC | CASAKSSRTEYYGYTF
- | - | TRBJ1-4 | TRBV7-8 | TGTGCCAGCAGCTCCCGGGCCCCGGGGCGGACTAATGAAAAACTGTTTTTT | CASSSRAPGRTNEKLFF
once | - | TRBJ1-1 | TRBV4-3 | TGCGCCAGCAGCCAATGGGGGGGGTCTGACACTGAAGCTTTCTTT | CASSQWGGSDTEAFF
- | - | TRBJ1-5 | TRBV4-1 | TGCGCCAGCAGCCAAGGTTTCGACAGCTATCAGCCCCAGCATTTT | CASSQGFDSYQPQHF
- | - | TRBJ2-2 | TRBV12-5 | TGTGCTAGTGGTTCCCCAGACAGCACCGGGGAGCTGTTTTTT | CASGSPDSTGELFF
- | - | TRBJ2-7 | TRBV2 | TGTGCCAGCAGAGCCGGGACTGCGCTCTCCTACGAGCAGTACTTC | CASRAGTALSYEQYF
- | - | TRBJ1-5 | TRBV11-2 | TGTGCCAGCAGCTTAGGGACACGTCAGCCCCAGCATTTT | CASSLGTRQPQHF
- | TRBD2 | TRBJ2-7 | TRBV5-1 | TGCGCCAGCAGCTTGCTGGAGCGGGGGGGCGGCTACGAGCAGTACTTC | CASSLLERGGGYEQYF
once | - | TRBJ1-2 | TRBV5-1 | TGCGCCAGCAGCCTACACGAATTCACCACATATGGCTACACCTTC | CASSLHEFTTYGYTF
- | - | TRBJ1-4 | TRBV19 | TGTGCCAGTAGTATCTCAGGGAAACTGTTTTTT | CASSISGKLFF
- | TRBD1 | TRBJ2-7 | TRBV29-1 | TGCAGCGTAGTCCCGCGGACAGGGAACTACGAGCAGTACTTC | CSVVPRTGNYEQYF
- | - | TRBJ2-5 | TRBV7-2 | TGTGCCAGCAGCCTCGGGACTGGGACCCAGTACTTC | CASSLGTGTQYF
- | - | TRBJ2-3 | TRBV19 | TGTGCCAGTAGTAGCGGGGATACGCAGTATTTT | CASSSGDTQYF
- | - | TRBJ1-2 | TRBV6-5 | TGTGCCAGCAGACGACCGTCATCTAACTATGGCTACACCTTC | CASRRPSSNYGYTF
- | TRBD1 | TRBJ1-6 | TRBV7-9 | TGTGCCAGCAGCCCGACAGGGGGTAGGTCACCCCTCCACTTT | CASSPTGGRSPLHF
- | - | TRBJ1-1 | TRBV9 | TGTGCCAGCAGCTTGGTCACTGAAGCTTTCTTT | CASSLVTEAFF
few | TRBD1 | TRBJ1-2 | TRBV5-4 | TGTGCCAGCAGCTTGCTGGGGACAGATGGCTACACCTTC | CASSLLGTDGYTF
once | - | TRBJ1-1 | TRBV19 | TGTGCCAGTAGTATGGAGGGGCCGGGACCCTTATTCCCACGCGCTTTCTTT | CASSMEGPGPLFPRAFF
- | TRBD1 | TRBJ2-7 | TRBV7-9 | TGTGCCAGCAGCCACCGGGACAGCCGCTACGAGCAGTACTTC | CASSHRDSRYEQYF
- | - | TRBJ2-7 | TRBV6-5 | TGTGCCAGCAGTTATGTGGCAGGGGAGATCTACGAGCAGTACTTC | CASSYVAGEIYEQYF
- | - | TRBJ1-2 | TRBV7-2 | TGTGCCAGCAGCCCAGGATGGAGCTATGGCTACACCTTC | CASSPGWSYGYTF
- | - | TRBJ1-5 | TRBV18 | TGTGCCAGCTCACCGGAACCGGGGCGCAATCAGCCCCAGCATTTT | CASSPEPGRNQPQHF
- | - | TRBJ1-1 | TRBV21-1 | TGTGCCAGCAGCAAAATTGTTGGGGGGCTGCGGGGAGCTTTCTTT | CASSKIVGGLRGAFF
- | - | TRBJ2-7 | TRBV5-5 | TGTGCCAGCAGCTTGAGGGACATCGGATACGAGCAGTACTTC | CASSLRDIGYEQYF
- | - | TRBJ2-1 | TRBV10-2 | TGCGCCAGCAGTGAAAGTTACAATGAGCAGTTCTTC | CASSESYNEQFF
- | TRBD1 | TRBJ2-2 | TRBV5-6 | TGTGCCAGCAGCTCGGTTGGACAGGGTAGCGCCGGGGAGCTGTTTTTT | CASSSVGQGSAGELFF
once | - | TRBJ1-1 | TRBV27 | TGTGCCAGCAGTCAAAGGCCGGGGAGCACTGAAGCTTTCTTT | CASSQRPGSTEAFF
- | - | TRBJ1-3 | TRBV25-1 | TGTGCCAGCAGTGAATCCGGGGGAGGTGGAAACACCATATATTTT | CASSESGGGGNTIYF
once | - | TRBJ1-1 | TRBV7-9 | TGTGCCAGCAGCTTAGAAACAGGGCGTCGAGGGTTTGAAGCTTTCTTT | CASSLETGRRGFEAFF
- | TRBD2 | TRBJ2-1 | TRBV6-1 | TGTGCCAGCAGGAGCCCCGGCGGGGGGTACAATGAGCAGTTCTTC | CASRSPGGGYNEQFF
once | TRBD1 | TRBJ1-4 | TRBV2 | TGTGCCAGCAAACGGGACAGGGCCTCAGCTAATGAAAAACTGTTTTTT | CASKRDRASANEKLFF
- | - | TRBJ1-6 | TRBV7-2 | TGTGCCAGCAGCCCCTCCTATAATTCACCCCTCCACTTT | CASSPSYNSPLHF
few | TRBD1 | TRBJ2-7 | TRBV4-1 | TGCGCCAGCAGCCAACCTTTACAGGGGCGATTCTCCTACGAGCAGTACTTC | CASSQPLQGRFSYEQYF
- | TRBD1 | TRBJ1-1 | TRBV6-4 | TGTGCCAGCAGGGGACAGGGGGTGAAGAACACTGAAGCTTTCTTT | CASRGQGVKNTEAFF
- | - | TRBJ2-7 | TRBV6-5 | TGTGCCAGCAGGCAGGGGGACTACTACGAGCAGTACTTC | CASRQGDYYEQYF
- | TRBD1 | TRBJ1-1 | TRBV7-2 | TGTGCCAGCAGCTTAGCCACACCAGGGGGAGTCACTGAAGCTTTCTTT | CASSLATPGGVTEAFF
once | - | TRBJ1-2 | TRBV5-1 | TGCGCCAGCAGCTTGACGGTCCCAGAATATGGCTACACCTTC | CASSLTVPEYGYTF
- | TRBD2 | TRBJ2-3 | TRBV6-5 | TGTGCCAGCAGTTACCAGGGACTAGCGGGGGCAGATACGCAGTATTTT | CASSYQGLAGADTQYF
- | - | TRBJ2-5 | TRBV5-1 | TGCGCCAGCAGCTTGGAGAGGGAGGAGACCCAGTACTTC | CASSLEREETQYF
- | - | TRBJ1-5 | TRBV19 | TGTGCCAGTAGTGGGATCTCCGGGTCCCATCAGCCCCAGCATTTT | CASSGISGSHQPQHF
- | - | TRBJ1-6 | TRBV25-1 | TGTGCCAGCAGTACCGACAGAATGAATAATTCACCCCTCCACTTT | CASSTDRMNNSPLHF
- | - | TRBJ2-7 | TRBV7-6 | TGTGCCAGCAGCTCCACTCCTCTCAGGGGCCACGAGCAGTACTTC | CASSSTPLRGHEQYF
- | - | TRBJ1-1 | TRBV6-5 | TGTGCCAGCAGTAGGCACGGGACAATTCGCACTGAAGCTTTCTTT | CASSRHGTIRTEAFF
- | - | TRBJ1-1 | TRBV5-6 | TGTGCCAGCAGCTTTAGCAGGGCCACTGAAGCTTTCTTT | CASSFSRATEAFF
- | - | TRBJ2-5 | TRBV27 | TGTGCCAGCCGCAGGGGAGTTGAGACCCAGTACTTC | CASRRGVETQYF
- | TRBD1 | TRBJ1-5 | TRBV10-3 | TGTGCCATCAGTGACCGGATTAGGGGGCGGGTTGACTGGCATTTT | CAISDRIRGRVDWHF
- | TRBD1 | TRBJ1-1 | TRBV6-6 | TGTGCCAGCAGGGACAGGGGGTATCTAGGAGCTTTCTTT | CASRDRGYLGAFF
once | - | TRBJ1-1 | TRBV28 | TGTGCCAGCAGTGTTATGTTTGAAGCTTTCTTT | CASSVMFEAFF
- | - | TRBJ1-2 | TRBV4-1 | TGCGCCAGCAGCTCTCTAGGGCTCGGTGGCTACACCTTC | CASSSLGLGGYTF
once | TRBD1 | TRBJ1-1 | TRBV5-4 | TGTGCCAGCAGCCGGGACAGCCTGAACACTGAAGCTTTCTTT | CASSRDSLNTEAFF
- | - | TRBJ1-1 | TRBV18 | TGTGCCAGCTCACCAAACAGCCTTGGTTTCATGTATGCTGAAGCTTTCTTT | CASSPNSLGFMYAEAFF
- | - | TRBJ1-5 | TRBV5-6 | TGTGCCAGCAGCTTGGGACAGCGAAATCAGCCCCAGCATTTT | CASSLGQRNQPQHF
few | TRBD1 | TRBJ2-5 | TRBV29-1 | TGCAGCGTTACCCCGGGACAGGGGGCGCCGGGAGAGACCCAGTACTTC | CSVTPGQGAPGETQYF
- | - | TRBJ1-1 | TRBV5-1 | TGCGCCAGCAGCCGGACCGGGACGGACACTGAAGCTTTCTTT | CASSRTGTDTEAFF
- | - | TRBJ1-2 | TRBV27 | TGTGCCAGCAGGGGATCACCAGGCCCCTATGGCTACACCTTC | CASRGSPGPYGYTF
- | - | TRBJ2-3 | TRBV9 | TGTGCCAGCAGCGCACCGACCCTTCCGCCAGATACGCAGTATTTT | CASSAPTLPPDTQYF
- | - | TRBJ2-2 | TRBV7-7 | TGTGCCAGCAGCCGTCTCGCGTCGAACACCGGGGAGCTGTTTTTT | CASSRLASNTGELFF
- | TRBD1 | TRBJ2-7 | TRBV19 | TGTGCCAGTAGTGTGATAGGACAGGGTACCCACGAGCAGTACTTC | CASSVIGQGTHEQYF
- | - | TRBJ1-4 | TRBV4-3 | TGCGCCAGCAGCCAAGAGGTCAGCCTCCAGGGGGAAAAACTGTTTTTT | CASSQEVSLQGEKLFF